This T cell receptor beta chain was sequenced in a study of graft-versus-host responses after intestinal transplantation. Study background: Tacrolimus and steroids were given for two to four years to all recipients after anti-thymocyte globulin induction.

Assay used: immunoSEQ multiplex PCR; TCRdb lists only in-frame clones, some missing. This table holds more than 80,000 clones, around four fifths found once. Study conclusions and caveats: Across patients carrying graft-donor T cell macrochimerism, allografts held high graft-versus-host to host-versus-graft clonal ratios. GvH clones were found in recipient marrow; some appeared first in ileum or blood.

This clone has a single count. As yet, its antigen is unknown. Germline lookup yields CDR1 SGHRS and CDR2 YFSETQ. Trimming took 4 bases from V and 7 from J, leaving 24 bases between them. The CDR3 extends over 17 amino acids. The specimen comprised unstimulated CD8+ T cells sorted from spleen or lymph node cells, sampled before intestinal transplant. This sequence was found in a human donor who received an intestinal transplant. The rearrangement links TRBV5-1 to TRBJ2-4; no clear D gene. CDR3 bases: TGCGCCAGCAGCCCATCACCCACCTCCAAGTTGGGGAACATTCAGTACTTC. It specifies CASSPSPTSKLGNIQYF.